The 12 T cell receptor beta chains listed next were all sequenced from one sample in a study of cytomegalovirus exposure and HLA in healthy donors. Vbeta (60) and Jbeta (13) primers were used in the PCR. Sequenced by immunoSEQ multiplex PCR; TCRdb stores in-frame clones only, minus some. The data show some 160,000 clones, around 77% seen once. The specimen sequenced was PBMCs. These receptors were obtained from a woman between 25 and 40 years old in good health and CMV-seronegative.

V usage is TRBV19 and J usage is TRBJ1-2; D is perhaps TRBD1 (5 bases). The CDR3 sequence is 13 residues long. V was shortened by 7 bases and J by 4 bases, with 13 bases between the two germline ends. Germline V gene sequence: CDR1 LNHDA, CDR2 SQIVND (reference sequence). This CDR3 is CASTERGGYGYTF. For the CDR3, the DNA is TGTGCCAGTACCGAACGGGGGGGCTATGGCTACACCTTC.

This chain links TRBV4-2 with TRBJ1-1, with D possibly TRBD1 on 6 matching bases. This CDR3 contains 14 residues. The V end was cut by 1 base, the J end by 7 bases, with 13 bases between. The germline gives CDR1 LGHNA, CDR2 YNFKEQ. The CDR3 DNA sequence: TGTGCCAGCAGCCAAGGAGGTGGACAGTATGAAGCTTTCTTT. It encodes CASSQGGGQYEAFF.

The chain's CDR3 is CASSQAPGTRYQETQYF. The CDR3 DNA sequence: TGTGCCAGCAGCCAAGCCCCGGGGACTAGATACCAAGAGACCCAGTACTTC. The chain couples TRBV4-2 to TRBJ2-5, with TRBD2 matching over 8 bases. There are 17 residues in the CDR3. Germline loops: CDR1 LGHNA, CDR2 YNFKEQ. The J segment lost 0 bases and the V segment lost 1 base, leaving 7 bases of the junction unmatched.

The chain links TRBV30 to TRBJ1-4; 7 bases align to TRBD1. J lost 10 bases, V lost 3 bases, and 11 bases had no gene match. Germline V gene lookup returns CDR1 GTSNPN and CDR2 SVGIG (reference sequence). The CDR3 sequence is 14 residues long. CDR3 amino acids: CAWRPKLTGVKLFF. CDR3 nucleotide sequence: TGTGCCTGGAGACCAAAACTTACAGGGGTAAAACTGTTTTTT.

This clone was detected once. The CDR3 here is CASSLGGDEQYF. In nucleotides, the CDR3 is TGTGCCAGCAGCTTAGGCGGGGACGAGCAGTACTTC. The chain couples TRBV7-9 to TRBJ2-7; weak D call: TRBD2 (6 bases). This CDR3 is built from 12 residues. Germline CDR1 SEHNR, CDR2 FQNEAQ (reference sequence). Trimming stripped 1 base from V and 5 bases from J, with 6 bases between.

The J gene is TRBJ2-5, the V gene TRBV6-5, with 7 bases fitting TRBD2. The last part of the DNA fits TRBJ2-7 better; the J call may be wrong. Germline CDR1 reads MNHEY; CDR2 reads SVGAGI. The CDR3 loop spans 12 amino acids. CDR3 DNA: TGTGCCAGCAGGGACGGGGGGTACGAGCAGTACTTC. This gives the protein CASRDGGYEQYF.

The chain joins TRBV9 to TRBJ2-5; 11 bases match TRBD2. Germline values: CDR1 SGDLS, CDR2 YYNGEE. The trim removed 0 bases at V and 5 bases at J, leaving 6 bases unmatched. The CDR3 extends over 16 amino acids. The CDR3 nucleotides read TGTGCCAGCAGCGTAGGGCGGGTAGCGGGAGGGGAGACCCAGTACTTC. It yields the protein CASSVGRVAGGETQYF.

The CDR3 loop is CASSLRLAGDPAQYF. The DNA for the CDR3 is TGTGCCAGCAGCTTAAGACTAGCGGGAGATCCAGCTCAGTACTTC. The genes are TRBV7-3 and TRBJ2-4; 12 bases line up with TRBD2. Germline loops: CDR1 SGHTA, CDR2 FQGTGA. V gave up 1 base and J gave up 12 bases; unmatched junction bases: 7. The length of the CDR3 is 15 residues.

The chain links TRBV19 to TRBJ2-5; no reliable D call. The J call may be mistaken, given a closer DNA end match to TRBJ2-7. Germline assignment: CDR1 LNHDA and CDR2 SQIVND (reference sequence). The CDR3 is 13 residues long. This CDR3 is CASSIRLEHEQYF. CDR3 DNA sequence: TGTGCCAGTAGTATTCGGTTGGAGCACGAGCAGTACTTC.

The V gene is TRBV7-6, the J gene TRBJ2-1; TRBD1 is a possible D gene (6 bases). The CDR3 spans 13 residues. Trimming took off 7 bases at V and 4 bases at J, with 11 bases between the two ends. Germline assignment: CDR1 SGHVS and CDR2 FNYEAQ. As DNA, the CDR3 is TGTGCCAGCAAAAGAGGGGGATACAATGAGCAGTTCTTC. This codes for CASKRGGYNEQFF.

The CDR3: CASSFQVRTEAFF. DNA for the CDR3: TGTGCCAGCAGCTTCCAGGTTCGCACTGAAGCTTTCTTT. This rearrangement joins TRBV11-2 to TRBJ1-1; D gene ambiguous. V lost 3 bases and J 4 bases, leaving 9 bases between the germline ends. Looked up from germline, CDR1 is SGHAT and CDR2 is FQNNGV. The CDR3 extends over 13 amino acids. Variable domain in full (rest from reference TRBV11-2 and TRBJ1-1): EAGVAQSPRYKIIEKRQSVAFWCNPISGHATLYWYQQILGQGPKLLIQFQNNGVVDDSQLPKDRFSAERLKGVDSTLKIQPAKLEDSAVYLCASSFQVRTEAFFGQGTRLTVV.

The V call is TRBV5-8, the J call TRBJ1-1; tentatively, D is TRBD1 (6 bases). V lost 3 bases and J lost 2, with 14 bases in between. The germline V gene encodes CDR1 SGHTS and CDR2 YDEGEE. There are 15 residues in the CDR3. The CDR3 coding sequence is TGTGCCAGCAGCTGGGAGCACAGGGAAAACACTGAAGCTTTCTTT. Translation: CASSWEHRENTEAFF.